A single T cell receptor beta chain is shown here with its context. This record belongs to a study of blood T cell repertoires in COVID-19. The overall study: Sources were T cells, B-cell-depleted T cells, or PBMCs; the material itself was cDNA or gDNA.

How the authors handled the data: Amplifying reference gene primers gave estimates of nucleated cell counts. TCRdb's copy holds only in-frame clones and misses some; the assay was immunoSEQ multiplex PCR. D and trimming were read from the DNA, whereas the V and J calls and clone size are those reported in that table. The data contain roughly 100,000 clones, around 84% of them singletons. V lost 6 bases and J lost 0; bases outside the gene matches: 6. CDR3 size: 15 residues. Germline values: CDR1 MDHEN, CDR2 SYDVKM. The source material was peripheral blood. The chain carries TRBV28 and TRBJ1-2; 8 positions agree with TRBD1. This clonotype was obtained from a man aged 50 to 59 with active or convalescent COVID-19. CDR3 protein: CASRRQGQTNYGYTF. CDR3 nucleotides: TGTGCCAGCAGACGACAGGGGCAAACTAACTATGGCTACACCTTC.